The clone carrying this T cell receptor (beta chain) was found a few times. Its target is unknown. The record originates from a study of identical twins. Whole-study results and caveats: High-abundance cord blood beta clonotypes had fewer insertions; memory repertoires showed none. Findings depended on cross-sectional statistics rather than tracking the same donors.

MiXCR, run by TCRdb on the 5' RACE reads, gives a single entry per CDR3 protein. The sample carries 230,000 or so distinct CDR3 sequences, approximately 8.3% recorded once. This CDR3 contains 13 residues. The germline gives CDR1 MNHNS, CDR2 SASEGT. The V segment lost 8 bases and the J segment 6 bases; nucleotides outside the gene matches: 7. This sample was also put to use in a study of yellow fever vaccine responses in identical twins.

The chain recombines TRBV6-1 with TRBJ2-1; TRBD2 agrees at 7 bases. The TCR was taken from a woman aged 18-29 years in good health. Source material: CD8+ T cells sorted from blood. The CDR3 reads CASGAGASNEQFF. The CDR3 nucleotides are TGTGCCAGCGGGGCGGGAGCAAGCAATGAGCAGTTCTTC.